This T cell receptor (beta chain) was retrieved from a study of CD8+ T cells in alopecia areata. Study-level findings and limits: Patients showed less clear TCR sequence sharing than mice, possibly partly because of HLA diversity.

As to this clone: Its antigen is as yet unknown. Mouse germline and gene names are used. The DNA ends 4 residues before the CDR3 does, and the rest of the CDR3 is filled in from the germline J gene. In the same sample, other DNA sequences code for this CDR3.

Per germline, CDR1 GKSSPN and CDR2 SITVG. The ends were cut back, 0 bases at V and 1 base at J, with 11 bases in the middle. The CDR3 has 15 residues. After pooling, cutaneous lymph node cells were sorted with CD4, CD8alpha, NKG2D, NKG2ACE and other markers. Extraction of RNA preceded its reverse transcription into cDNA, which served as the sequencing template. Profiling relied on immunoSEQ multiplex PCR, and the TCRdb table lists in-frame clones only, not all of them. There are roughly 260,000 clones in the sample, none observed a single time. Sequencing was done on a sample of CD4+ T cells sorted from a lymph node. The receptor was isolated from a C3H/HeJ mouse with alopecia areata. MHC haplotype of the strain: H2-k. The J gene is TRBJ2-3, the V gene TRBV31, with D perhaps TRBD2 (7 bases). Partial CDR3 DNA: TGTGCCTGGAGTCTAAGGGGGGCAGGTGCAGAA. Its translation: CAWSLRGAGAE. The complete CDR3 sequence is CAWSLRGAGAETLYF.